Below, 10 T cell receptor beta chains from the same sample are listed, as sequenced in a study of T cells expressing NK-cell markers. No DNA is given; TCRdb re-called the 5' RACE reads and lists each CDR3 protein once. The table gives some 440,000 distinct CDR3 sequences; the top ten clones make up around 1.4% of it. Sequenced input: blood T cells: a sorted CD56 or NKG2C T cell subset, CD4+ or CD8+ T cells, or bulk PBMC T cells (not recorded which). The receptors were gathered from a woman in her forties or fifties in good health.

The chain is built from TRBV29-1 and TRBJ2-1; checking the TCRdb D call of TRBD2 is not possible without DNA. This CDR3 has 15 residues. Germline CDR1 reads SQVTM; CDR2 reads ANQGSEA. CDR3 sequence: CSVRLAGGFYNEQFF.

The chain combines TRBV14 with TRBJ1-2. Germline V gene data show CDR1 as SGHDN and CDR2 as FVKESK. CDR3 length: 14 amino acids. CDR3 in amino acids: CASSQLGANYGYTF.

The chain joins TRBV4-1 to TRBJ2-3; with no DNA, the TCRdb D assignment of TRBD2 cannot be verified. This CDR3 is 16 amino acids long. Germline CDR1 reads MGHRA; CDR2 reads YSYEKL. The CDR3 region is CASTGGLLAGTDTQYF.

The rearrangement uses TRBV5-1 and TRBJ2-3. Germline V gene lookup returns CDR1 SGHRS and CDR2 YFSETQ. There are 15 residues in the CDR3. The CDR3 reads CASSLRSYSTDTQYF.

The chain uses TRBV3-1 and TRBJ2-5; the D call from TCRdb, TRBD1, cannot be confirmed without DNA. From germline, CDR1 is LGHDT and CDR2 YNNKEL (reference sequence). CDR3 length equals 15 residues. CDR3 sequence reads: CASRPPGIGQETQYF.

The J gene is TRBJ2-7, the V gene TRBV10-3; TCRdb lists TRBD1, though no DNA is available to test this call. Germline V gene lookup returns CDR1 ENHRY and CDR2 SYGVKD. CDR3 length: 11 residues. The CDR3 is CAIRGSGGQYF.

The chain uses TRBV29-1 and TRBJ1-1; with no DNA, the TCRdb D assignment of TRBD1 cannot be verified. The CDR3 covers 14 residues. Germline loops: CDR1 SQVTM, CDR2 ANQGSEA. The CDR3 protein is CSATPGGGMLKAFF.

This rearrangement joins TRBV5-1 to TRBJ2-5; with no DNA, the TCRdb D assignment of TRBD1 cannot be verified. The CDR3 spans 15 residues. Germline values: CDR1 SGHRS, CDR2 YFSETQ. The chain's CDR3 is CASSLEGAAVMTQYF.

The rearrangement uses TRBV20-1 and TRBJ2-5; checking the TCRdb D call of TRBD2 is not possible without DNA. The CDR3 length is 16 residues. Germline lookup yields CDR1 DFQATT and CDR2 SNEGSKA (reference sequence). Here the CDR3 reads CSARISAGGIQETQYF.

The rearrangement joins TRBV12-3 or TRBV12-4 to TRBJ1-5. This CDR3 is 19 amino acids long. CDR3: CASSPSSAVGRSFNQPQHF.